The 28 T cell receptor beta chains in this list originate from one sample, sequenced in a study of T cells in Graves' hyperthyroidism and ophthalmopathy (dated by TCRdb to between 2018 and 2020). The library relied on multiplex PCR. The run used an Illumina HiSeq 2000. TCR beta CDR3 regions were amplified from RNA transcripts. The first round of RT-PCR for the TCR CDR3 was performed with the HTBI primer set and the Qiagen OneStep RT-PCR kit. TCRdb itself trimmed the public reads at Q25 with fastp, ran MiXCR and retained productive beta chains. A single entry per CDR3 protein holds the most common genes and DNA from its merged rows. Here the sample has about 720,000 distinct CDR3 sequences; about 17% occur a single time. Together, the top ten hold around 7.7% of the sample. The sample comprised blood. These receptor sequences come from a young man with Graves' hyperthyroidism.

Ten or more counts support this clonotype. The chain is built from TRBV28 and TRBJ2-7; 9 positions match TRBD2. With 2 bases clipped from V and 6 bases from J, the junction kept 8 bases outside the gene matches. The CDR3 sequence is 15 residues long. Germline CDR1 and CDR2: MDHEN and SYDVKM. The CDR3 loop is CASSLVFSGSGEQYF. The CDR3 nucleotides are TGTGCCAGCAGTTTAGTGTTTAGCGGGAGTGGCGAGCAGTACTTC.

This clonotype was observed a handful of times. CDR3: CASSSGQGIRQPQHF. The CDR3 DNA reads TGTGCCAGCAGCTCTGGACAGGGGATTAGGCAGCCCCAGCATTTT. The chain has TRBV7-9 and TRBJ1-5, with 9 bases that match TRBD1. In germline, CDR1 is SEHNR, CDR2 FQNEAQ (reference sequence). The V segment lost 4 bases and the J segment 7 bases; nucleotides outside the gene matches: 8. This CDR3 is 15 amino acids long.

In its sample, this clonotype was seen many times. The chain couples TRBV28 to TRBJ1-5, with a weak D call TRBD1 (6 bases). The length of the CDR3 is 15 residues. V was pared by 5 bases and J by 7 bases, with 18 bases between. Germline CDR1 reads MDHEN; CDR2 reads SYDVKM. CDR3 protein: CASSHRQVSSQPQHF. In DNA, the CDR3 is TGTGCCAGCAGTCATAGACAGGTTTCTTCGCAGCCCCAGCATTTT. The variable domain in full, completed from reference TRBV28 and TRBJ1-5, reads DVKVTQSSRYLVKRTGEKVFLECVQDMDHENMFWYRQDPGLGLRLIYFSYDVKMKEKGDIPEGYSVSREKKERFSLILESASTNQTSMYLCASSHRQVSSQPQHFGDGTRLSIL.

The genes are TRBV7-9 and TRBJ2-5; TRBD2 matches 14 bases. V shed 5 bases, J shed 6 bases, and the junction held 2 bases outside the gene matches. CDR3 length equals 14 residues. Germline CDR1 and CDR2: SEHNR and FQNEAQ (reference sequence). The CDR3 loop reads CASSGTSGRKTQYF. For the CDR3, the DNA is TGTGCCAGCAGCGGGACTAGCGGGAGAAAGACCCAGTACTTC.

In its sample, this clonotype was seen many times. The chain employs TRBV3-1 and TRBJ2-4; no definite D call. The germline V and J ends were trimmed by 1 base and 1 base, with 8 bases remaining between them. The CDR3 is made up of 15 amino acids. CDR1 and CDR2 from the germline V gene are LGHDT and YNNKEL (reference sequence). The CDR3 region has the DNA TGTGCCAGCAGCCAAGCAGCAGACGCCAAAAACATTCAGTACTTC. This sequence encodes CASSQAADAKNIQYF. Filled out from reference TRBV3-1 and TRBJ2-4, the complete variable domain reads DTAVSQTPKYLVTQMGNDKSIKCEQNLGHDTMYWYKQDSKKFLKIMFSYNNKELIINETVPNRFSPKSPDKAHLNLHINSLELGDSAVYFCASSQAADAKNIQYFGAGTRLSVL.

Notes on this clonotype: Its ends do not fully match the called genes, so a read error is possible. The chain has TRBV6-9 and TRBJ1-5, with 9 bases that match TRBD1. The germline V gene encodes CDR1 MNHGY and CDR2 SVAAGI. The CDR3 covers 14 residues. Here the CDR3 DNA reads TGTGCCATCAGTTTACAGGGGGCAGGGCAGCCCCAGCATTTT. It translates to CAISLQGAGQPQHF.

The chain joins TRBV27 to TRBJ1-2, with 12 positions matching TRBD1. This CDR3 contains 13 residues. CDR1 is MNHEY, CDR2 SMNVEV, per germline (reference sequence). The V segment lost 8 bases and the J segment 12 bases; nucleotides outside the gene matches: 10. The CDR3 DNA reads as TGTGCCAGCGGGTCGGGACAGGGGGCCCGAAACACCTTC. It specifies CASGSGQGARNTF.

The V gene is TRBV28, the J gene TRBJ1-2; no firm D call. Germline V gene lookup returns CDR1 MDHEN and CDR2 SYDVKM. V gave up 1 base and J gave up 4 bases, with 4 bases separating them. The CDR3 runs 12 residues. The DNA of the CDR3 is TGTGCCAGCAGTTTATTTAGCTATGGCTACACCTTC. Translating it yields CASSLFSYGYTF.

In this sample, this clonotype turned up many times. The chain carries TRBV6-2 or TRBV6-3 and TRBJ2-1; the D gene is possibly TRBD2 (6 bases). Germline V lookup: CDR1 MNHEY, CDR2 SVGEGT. This CDR3 is built from 15 residues. V was clipped by 2 bases and J by 0 bases, with 8 bases between them. DNA of the CDR3: TGTGCCAGCAGTTACGGGGGGAGCTCCTACAATGAGCAGTTCTTC. This encodes CASSYGGSSYNEQFF.

The chain joins TRBV7-6 to TRBJ2-7; 8 positions match TRBD2. The CDR3 covers 15 residues. Germline lookup yields CDR1 SGHVS and CDR2 FNYEAQ. V was pared by 6 bases and J by 3 bases, with 10 bases of the junction left unmatched. The CDR3 loop reads CASSPGGGRHYEQYF. DNA of the CDR3: TGTGCCAGCAGTCCGGGGGGGGGAAGGCACTACGAGCAGTACTTC.

This clonotype occurred a few times. The chain carries TRBV20-1 and TRBJ1-2; D possibly corresponds to TRBD1 (5 bases). CDR1 and CDR2 (germline): DFQATT, SNEGSKA (reference sequence). The CDR3 sequence is 8 residues long. The V end was cut by 7 bases, the J end by 14 bases, with 11 bases between. CDR3 sequence reads: CSDRTKTF. In nucleotides, the CDR3 is TGCAGTGACAGGACTAAGACCTTC.

This clonotype appeared a few times. In DNA, the CDR3 is TGTGCCAGCAGTGACACCAACGGCTACACCTTC. Translation: CASSDTNGYTF. V usage is TRBV6-1 and J usage is TRBJ1-2, with no clear D. V lost 3 bases to trimming and J lost 8 bases, with 7 bases between them. Germline CDR1 and CDR2: MNHNS and SASEGT. The CDR3 loop spans 11 amino acids.

The rearrangement joins TRBV2 to TRBJ2-1; a possible D gene is TRBD2 (5 bases). This CDR3 spans 13 amino acids. V gave up 6 bases and J gave up 7 bases, with 13 bases separating them. Germline V gene lookup returns CDR1 SNHLY and CDR2 FYNNEI. DNA for the CDR3: TGTGCCAGCAGGAAGCGGTCGGGGAATGAGCAGTTCTTC. It is translated as CASRKRSGNEQFF.

V and J are TRBV20-1 and TRBJ1-2; D remains ambiguous. V was clipped by 0 bases and J by 7 bases, with 12 bases between them. The germline V gene encodes CDR1 DFQATT and CDR2 SNEGSKA (reference sequence). This CDR3 is built from 13 residues. The CDR3 coding sequence is TGCAGTGCTAGAGATGCAGTGACGGGTGGCTACACCTTC. Protein: CSARDAVTGGYTF.

The rearrangement links TRBV24-1 to TRBJ1-5; D remains unclear. V was cut by 4 bases and J by 3 bases, with 9 bases left in between. The CDR3 spans 14 residues. The V gene's germline CDR1 is KGHDR and CDR2 SFDVKD. The CDR3, as DNA: TGTGCCACCAGTGACAGGAGAGTCAATCAGCCCCAGCATTTT. It encodes CATSDRRVNQPQHF.

This clonotype was recorded at least ten times. V gene TRBV3-1 combines with J gene TRBJ2-3; 13 positions match TRBD2. CDR3 size: 16 residues. Per the germline V gene, CDR1 is LGHDT and CDR2 is YNNKEL (reference sequence). V lost 6 bases, J lost 6 bases, and 9 bases stayed unmatched. Here the CDR3 reads CASSRTSGSGADTQYF. CDR3 in DNA: TGTGCCAGCAGTCGGACTAGCGGGAGTGGGGCGGATACGCAGTATTTT.

The V gene is TRBV2, the J gene TRBJ1-1; D not resolved. The CDR3 runs 16 residues. V was pared by 6 bases and J by 1 base, with 18 bases between. Germline-derived CDR1 and CDR2 are SNHLY and FYNNEI. CDR3 nucleotide sequence: TGTGCCAGCAGCAGAGATTCCGGCACGGGGAACACTGAAGCTTTCTTT. As protein: CASSRDSGTGNTEAFF.

This clonotype has just a few counts. The V and J genes are TRBV29-1 and TRBJ1-4; D call uncertain. Germline CDR1 reads SQVTM; CDR2 reads ANQGSEA. This CDR3 comprises 14 residues. Trimming removed 0 bases at V and 8 bases at J, with 13 bases between. CDR3 in DNA: TGCAGCGTTGAAGATCTGGAAGGAGGAGAAAAACTGTTTTTT. Encoded protein: CSVEDLEGGEKLFF.

This clonotype was detected a few times. A clone one base away is much larger, so this may be a read error. V and J are TRBV6-1 and TRBJ2-3; 12 positions agree with TRBD2. With 6 bases clipped from V and 4 bases from J, the junction kept 5 bases outside the gene matches. CDR1 is MNHNS, CDR2 SASEGT, per germline. The CDR3 contains 15 residues. The CDR3 spells CASSFSSGRADTQYF. CDR3 in DNA: TGTGCCAGCAGCTTTTCTAGCGGGAGGGCAGATACGCAGTATTTT.

This clonotype was seen repeatedly, ten times or more. The rearrangement uses TRBV5-4 and TRBJ1-1; D gene ambiguous. The CDR3 is 13 residues long. V shed 3 bases and J shed 8 bases, with 14 bases lying between them. Per germline, CDR1 SGHNT and CDR2 YYREEE (reference sequence). The CDR3 reads CASSSVLNPEAFF. CDR3 DNA sequence: TGTGCCAGCAGCTCGGTCCTGAACCCGGAAGCTTTCTTT. Combining the CDR3 with reference TRBV5-4 and TRBJ1-1 gives the whole variable domain ETGVTQSPTHLIKTRGQQVTLRCSSQSGHNTVSWYQQALGQGPQFIFQYYREEENGRGNFPPRFSGLQFPNYSSELNVNALELDDSALYLCASSSVLNPEAFFGQGTRLTVV.

This sequence joins TRBV4-3 and TRBJ2-1; a weak D match, TRBD2 (6 bases). The length of the CDR3 is 16 residues. V was shortened by 0 bases and J by 4 bases, with 13 bases between the two germline ends. Germline V gives CDR1 LGHNA, CDR2 YSLEER. The CDR3 bases are TGCGCCAGCAGCCAAGAGGGACTGGGACCGTACAATGAGCAGTTCTTC. Translation: CASSQEGLGPYNEQFF.

The genes are TRBV20-1 and TRBJ2-5, with TRBD2 matching over 12 bases. V lost 4 bases, J lost 5 bases, and 5 bases stayed unmatched. Germline-derived CDR1 and CDR2 are DFQATT and SNEGSKA (reference sequence). The CDR3 covers 14 residues. The DNA for the CDR3 is TGCAGTGCTACTAGCGGGAGGGCCAAGGAGACCCAGTACTTC. Translation gives CSATSGRAKETQYF.

This clonotype was counted at least ten times. The chain combines TRBV11-2 with TRBJ2-5; the D gene is possibly TRBD1 (6 bases). V was clipped by 0 bases and J by 7 bases, with 15 bases between them. This CDR3 is built from 15 residues. Germline-derived CDR1 and CDR2 are SGHAT and FQNNGV. CDR3: CASSLEGAGLSTQYF. The DNA for the CDR3 is TGTGCCAGCAGCTTAGAGGGGGCAGGCCTCTCGACCCAGTACTTC.

This clonotype was picked up a small number of times. The CDR3 loop reads CASSLSKPGELFF. CDR3 coding DNA: TGTGCCAGCAGTTTATCCAAGCCCGGGGAGCTGTTTTTT. The gene calls are TRBV27 and TRBJ2-2, with D unresolved. Trimming pared 0 bases from V and 6 bases from J, leaving 5 bases between. CDR1 is MNHEY and CDR2 is SMNVEV in the germline V gene (reference sequence). The CDR3 is made up of 13 amino acids.

This clonotype was seen only a few times. The genes are TRBV6-5 and TRBJ1-5; perhaps TRBD1 as D (5 bases). Germline lookup yields CDR1 MNHEY and CDR2 SVGAGI. Trimming took 7 bases from V and 7 from J, leaving 14 bases between them. CDR3 size: 13 residues. The CDR3 nucleotides are TGTGCCAGCATCCTGGACGGGGGGCAGCCCCAGCATTTT. This translates into CASILDGGQPQHF.

This clonotype has at least ten counts. The chain recombines TRBV30 with TRBJ1-1, with unresolved D. Deletions cut 0 bases from V and 5 bases from J, with 10 bases between. CDR3 size: 13 residues. Germline CDR1 is GTSNPN and CDR2 is SVGIG (reference sequence). The CDR3 sequence is CAWSVKGTTEAFF. The CDR3 DNA reads as TGTGCCTGGAGTGTAAAGGGAACAACTGAAGCTTTCTTT.

The chain has TRBV29-1 and TRBJ2-3; 7 bases line up with TRBD1. Per germline, CDR1 SQVTM and CDR2 ANQGSEA. The J segment lost 0 bases and the V segment lost 1 base, leaving 4 bases of the junction unmatched. The CDR3 is 15 amino acids. CDR3 bases: TGCAGCGTTGAAGGGGACAGCCCTAGCACAGATACGCAGTATTTT. The encoded protein is CSVEGDSPSTDTQYF.

This clonotype was seen a few times. The chain uses TRBV7-6 and TRBJ2-7; D might be TRBD2 (7 bases). From germline, CDR1 is SGHVS and CDR2 FNYEAQ. Trimming left V 5 bases short and J 6 bases short, with 23 bases between. This CDR3 is 16 amino acids long. CDR3 DNA: TGTGCCAGCAGCACCCCGGGGGAGGGGGTTTTTCCCGAGCAGTACTTC. Its protein is CASSTPGEGVFPEQYF.